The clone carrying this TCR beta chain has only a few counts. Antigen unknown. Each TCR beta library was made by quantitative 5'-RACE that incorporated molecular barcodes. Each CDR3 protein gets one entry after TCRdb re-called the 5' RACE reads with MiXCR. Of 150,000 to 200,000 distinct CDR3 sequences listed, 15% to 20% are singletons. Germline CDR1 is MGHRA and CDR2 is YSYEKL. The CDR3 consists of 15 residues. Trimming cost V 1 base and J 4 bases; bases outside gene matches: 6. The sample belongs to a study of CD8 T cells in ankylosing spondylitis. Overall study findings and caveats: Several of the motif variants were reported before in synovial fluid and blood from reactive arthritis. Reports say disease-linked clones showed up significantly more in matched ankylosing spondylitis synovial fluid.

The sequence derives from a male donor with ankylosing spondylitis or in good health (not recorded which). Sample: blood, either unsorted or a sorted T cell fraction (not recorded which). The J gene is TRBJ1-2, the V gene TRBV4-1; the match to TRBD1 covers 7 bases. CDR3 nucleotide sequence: TGCGCCAGCAGCCAAGCCGGGACAGCCTTCTATGGCTACACCTTC. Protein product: CASSQAGTAFYGYTF.